This T cell receptor beta chain was obtained from a study of blood T cells in healthy people across ages. Study-level results: Greater diversity and more naive CD4+ cells were seen in long-lived donors than in aged donors.

A second PCR, run for about 7 to 11 cycles, used a sample-barcoded 5' primer plus a J-beta primer mix. A 12-random-nucleotide template-switch adaptor tagged each cDNA molecule. MiXCR was run by TCRdb on the 5' RACE reads, yielding one entry per CDR3 protein. Of 710,000 or so distinct CDR3 sequences listed, about a fifth are singletons. Only a few counts were recorded for this clonotype. No antigen is known for it. CDR1 and CDR2 (germline): LGHDT, YNNKEL (reference sequence). J was trimmed by 5 bases and V by 2 bases; bases with no gene match: 0. The CDR3 is made up of 13 amino acids. Sequencing was carried out using blood. The V call is TRBV3-1, the J call TRBJ2-3; 8 bases are a match to TRBD1. This clonotype originated in a man between 65 and 79 years old in good health. CDR3: CASSQTGGDTQYF. CDR3 coding DNA: TGTGCCAGCAGCCAAACAGGGGGAGATACGCAGTATTTT.